This TCR beta chain was sequenced during a study of T cell changes during pregnancy in multiple sclerosis. Clones were sequenced by immunoSEQ multiplex PCR, and TCRdb holds only the in-frame ones, with some missing. In the table there are about 59,000 clones, approximately 90% of which are singletons. Per germline, CDR1 SGHNT and CDR2 YYREEE (reference sequence). The CDR3 is made up of 13 amino acids. Trimming left V 1 base short and J 8 bases short, with 12 bases between. The TCR originated in a female donor in good health, enrolled as a control in a pregnancy study. Sequences were derived from peripheral blood, sampled in the first trimester of pregnancy. This chain joins TRBV5-4 and TRBJ1-1; D is unresolved. CDR3 in amino acids: CASSLFIREEAFF. The CDR3 nucleotides are TGTGCCAGCAGCTTGTTTATAAGAGAGGAAGCTTTCTTT. The full variable domain, with the rest looked up from reference TRBV5-4 and TRBJ1-1, is ETGVTQSPTHLIKTRGQQVTLRCSSQSGHNTVSWYQQALGQGPQFIFQYYREEENGRGNFPPRFSGLQFPNYSSELNVNALELDDSALYLCASSLFIREEAFFGQGTRLTVV.